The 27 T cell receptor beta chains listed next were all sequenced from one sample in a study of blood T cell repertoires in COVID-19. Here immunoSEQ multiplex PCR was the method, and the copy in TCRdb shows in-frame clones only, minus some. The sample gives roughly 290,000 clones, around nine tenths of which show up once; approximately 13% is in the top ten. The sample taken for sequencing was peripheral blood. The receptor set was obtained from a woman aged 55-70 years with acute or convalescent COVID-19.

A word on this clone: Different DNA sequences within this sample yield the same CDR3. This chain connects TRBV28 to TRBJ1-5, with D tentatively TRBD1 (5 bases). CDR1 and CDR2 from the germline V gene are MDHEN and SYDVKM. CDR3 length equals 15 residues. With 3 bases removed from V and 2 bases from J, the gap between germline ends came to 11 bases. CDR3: CASSLGGGGNQPQHF. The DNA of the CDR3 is TGTGCCAGCAGTTTGGGCGGGGGGGGCAATCAGCCCCAGCATTTT.

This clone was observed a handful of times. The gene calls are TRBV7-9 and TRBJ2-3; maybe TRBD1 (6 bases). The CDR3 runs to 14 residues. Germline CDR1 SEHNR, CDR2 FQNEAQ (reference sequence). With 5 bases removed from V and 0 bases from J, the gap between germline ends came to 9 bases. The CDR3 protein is CASSGTGSTDTQYF. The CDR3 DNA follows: TGTGCCAGCAGCGGAACAGGGAGCACAGATACGCAGTATTTT.

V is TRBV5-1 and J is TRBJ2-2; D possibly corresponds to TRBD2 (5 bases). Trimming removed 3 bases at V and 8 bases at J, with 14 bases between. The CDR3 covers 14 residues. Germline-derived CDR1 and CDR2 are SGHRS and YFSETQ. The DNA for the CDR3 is TGCGCCAGCAGCTGGAACGGGGTCGTAGGGGAGCTGTTTTTT. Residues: CASSWNGVVGELFF.

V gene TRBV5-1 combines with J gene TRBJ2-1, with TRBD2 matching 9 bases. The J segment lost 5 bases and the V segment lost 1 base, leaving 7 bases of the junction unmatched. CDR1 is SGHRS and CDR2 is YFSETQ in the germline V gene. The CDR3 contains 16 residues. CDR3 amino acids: CASSLTFGGGDNEQFF. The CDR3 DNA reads TGCGCCAGCAGCTTGACCTTTGGCGGGGGGGACAATGAGCAGTTCTTC.

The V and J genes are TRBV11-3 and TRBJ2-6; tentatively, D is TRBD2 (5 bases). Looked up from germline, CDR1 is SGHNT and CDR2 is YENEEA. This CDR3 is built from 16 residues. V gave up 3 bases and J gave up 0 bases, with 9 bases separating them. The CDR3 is CASSLAGLSGANVLTF. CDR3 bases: TGTGCCAGCAGCTTGGCTGGACTCTCTGGGGCCAACGTCCTGACTTTC.

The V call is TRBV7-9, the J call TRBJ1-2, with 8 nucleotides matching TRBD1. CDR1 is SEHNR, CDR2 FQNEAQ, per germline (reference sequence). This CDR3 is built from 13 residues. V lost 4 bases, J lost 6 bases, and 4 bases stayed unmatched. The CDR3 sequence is CASSWGQADGYTF. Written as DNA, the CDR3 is TGTGCCAGCAGCTGGGGACAGGCTGATGGCTACACCTTC.

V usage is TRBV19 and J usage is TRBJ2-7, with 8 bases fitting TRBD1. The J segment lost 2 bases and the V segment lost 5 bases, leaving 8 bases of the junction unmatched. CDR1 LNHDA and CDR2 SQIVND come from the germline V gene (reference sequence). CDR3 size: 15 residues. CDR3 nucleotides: TGTGCCAGTAGTCCCCGGACAGGGTCAACCTACGAGCAGTACTTC. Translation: CASSPRTGSTYEQYF.

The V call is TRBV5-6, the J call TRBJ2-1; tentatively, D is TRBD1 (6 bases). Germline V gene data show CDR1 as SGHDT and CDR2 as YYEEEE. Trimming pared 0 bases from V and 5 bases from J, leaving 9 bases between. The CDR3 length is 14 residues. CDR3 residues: CASSLAWTDNEQFF. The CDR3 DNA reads TGTGCCAGCAGCTTGGCATGGACAGACAATGAGCAGTTCTTC.

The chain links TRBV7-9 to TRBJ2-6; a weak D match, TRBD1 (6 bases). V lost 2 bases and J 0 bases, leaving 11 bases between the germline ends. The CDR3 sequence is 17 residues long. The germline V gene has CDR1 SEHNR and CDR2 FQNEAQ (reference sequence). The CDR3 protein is CASSLFQGNSGANVLTF. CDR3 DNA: TGTGCCAGCAGCTTATTTCAGGGGAACTCTGGGGCCAACGTCCTGACTTTC.

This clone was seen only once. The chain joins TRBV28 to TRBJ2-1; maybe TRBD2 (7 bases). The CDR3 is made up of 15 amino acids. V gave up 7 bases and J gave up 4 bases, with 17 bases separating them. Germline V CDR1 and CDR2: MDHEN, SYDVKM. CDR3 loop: CASTQGGGSYNEQFF. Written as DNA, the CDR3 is TGTGCCAGCACCCAGGGAGGGGGAAGTTACAATGAGCAGTTCTTC.

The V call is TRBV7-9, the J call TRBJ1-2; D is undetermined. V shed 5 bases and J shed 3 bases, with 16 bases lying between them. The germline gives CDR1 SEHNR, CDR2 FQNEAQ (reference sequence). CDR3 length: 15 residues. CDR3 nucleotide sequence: TGTGCCAGCAGCCCCCCCACCAGATTCGACTATGGCTACACCTTC. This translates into CASSPPTRFDYGYTF.

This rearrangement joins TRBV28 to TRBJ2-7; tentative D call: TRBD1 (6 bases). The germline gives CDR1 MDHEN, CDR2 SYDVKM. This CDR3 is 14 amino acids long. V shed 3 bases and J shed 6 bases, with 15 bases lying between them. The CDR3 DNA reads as TGTGCCAGCAGTTTGGGGGCTCCACACGCCGAGCAGTACTTC. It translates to CASSLGAPHAEQYF.

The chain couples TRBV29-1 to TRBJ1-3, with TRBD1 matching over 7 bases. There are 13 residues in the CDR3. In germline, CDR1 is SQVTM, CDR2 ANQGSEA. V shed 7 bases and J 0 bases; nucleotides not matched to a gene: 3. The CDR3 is CSAGQVSGNTIYF. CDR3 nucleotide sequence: TGCAGCGCCGGACAGGTCTCTGGAAACACCATATATTTT.

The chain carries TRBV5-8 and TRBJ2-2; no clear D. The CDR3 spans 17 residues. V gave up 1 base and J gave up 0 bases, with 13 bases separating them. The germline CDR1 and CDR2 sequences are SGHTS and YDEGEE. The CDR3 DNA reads TGTGCCAGCAGCTTGAGCACAGCCGGCGCGAACACCGGGGAGCTGTTTTTT. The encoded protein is CASSLSTAGANTGELFF.

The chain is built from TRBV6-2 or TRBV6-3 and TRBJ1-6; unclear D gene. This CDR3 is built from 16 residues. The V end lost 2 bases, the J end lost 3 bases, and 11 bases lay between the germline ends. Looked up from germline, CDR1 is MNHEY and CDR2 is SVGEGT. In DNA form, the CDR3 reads TGTGCCAGCAGTTACCTTCGAACAAGCTATAATTCACCCCTCCACTTT. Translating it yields CASSYLRTSYNSPLHF.

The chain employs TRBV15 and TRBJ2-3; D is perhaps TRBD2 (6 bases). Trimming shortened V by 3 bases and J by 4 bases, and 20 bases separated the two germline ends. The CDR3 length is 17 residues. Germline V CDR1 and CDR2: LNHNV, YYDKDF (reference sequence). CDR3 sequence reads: CATSSPPGTLRPDTQYF. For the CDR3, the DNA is TGTGCCACCAGCAGCCCTCCTGGGACTTTAAGACCAGATACGCAGTATTTT.

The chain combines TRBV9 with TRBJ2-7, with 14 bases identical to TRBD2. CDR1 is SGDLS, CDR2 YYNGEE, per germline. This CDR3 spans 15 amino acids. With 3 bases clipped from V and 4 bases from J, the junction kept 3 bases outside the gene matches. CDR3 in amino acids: CASSEGLAGEYEQYF. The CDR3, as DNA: TGTGCCAGCAGCGAGGGACTAGCGGGAGAGTACGAGCAGTACTTC. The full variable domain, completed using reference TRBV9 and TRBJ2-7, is DSGVTQTPKHLITATGQRVTLRCSPRSGDLSVYWYQQSLDQGLQFLIQYYNGEERAKGNILERFSAQQFPDLHSELNLSSLELGDSALYFCASSEGLAGEYEQYFGPGTRLTVT.

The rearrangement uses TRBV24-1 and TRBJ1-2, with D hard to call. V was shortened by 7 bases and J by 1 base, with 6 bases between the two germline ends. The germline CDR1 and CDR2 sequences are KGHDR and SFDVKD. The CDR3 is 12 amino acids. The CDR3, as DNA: TGTGCCACCAGGTCCATTAACTATGGCTACACCTTC. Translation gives CATRSINYGYTF.

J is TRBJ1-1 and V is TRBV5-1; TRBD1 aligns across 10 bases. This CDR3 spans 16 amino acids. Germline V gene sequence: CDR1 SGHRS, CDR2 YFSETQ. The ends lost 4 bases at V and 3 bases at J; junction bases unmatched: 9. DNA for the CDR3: TGCGCCAGCAGCCCAGGGACAGGGGTCTTCGACACTGAAGCTTTCTTT. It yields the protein CASSPGTGVFDTEAFF.

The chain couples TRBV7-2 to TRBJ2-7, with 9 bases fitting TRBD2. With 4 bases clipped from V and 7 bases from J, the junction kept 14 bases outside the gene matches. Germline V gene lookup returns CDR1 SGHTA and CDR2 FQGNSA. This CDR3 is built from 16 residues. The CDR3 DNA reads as TGTGCCAGCAGCTCCCTTCAGCGGGGGGTCCCGGCAGAGCAGTACTTC. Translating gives CASSSLQRGVPAEQYF.

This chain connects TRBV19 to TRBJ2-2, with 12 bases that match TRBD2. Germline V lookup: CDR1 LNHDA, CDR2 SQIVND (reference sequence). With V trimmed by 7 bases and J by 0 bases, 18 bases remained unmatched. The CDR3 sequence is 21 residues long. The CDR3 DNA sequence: TGTGCCAGTAATACCAGGGCTAGCGGGAGGGTAACAGAAACGAACACCGGGGAGCTGTTTTTT. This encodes CASNTRASGRVTETNTGELFF.

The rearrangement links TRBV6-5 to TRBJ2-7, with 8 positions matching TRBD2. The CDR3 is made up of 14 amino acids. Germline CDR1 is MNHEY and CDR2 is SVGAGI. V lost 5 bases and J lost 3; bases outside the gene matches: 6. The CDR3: CASSPDAGGYEQYF. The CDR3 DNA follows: TGTGCCAGCAGTCCAGACGCGGGAGGCTACGAGCAGTACTTC.

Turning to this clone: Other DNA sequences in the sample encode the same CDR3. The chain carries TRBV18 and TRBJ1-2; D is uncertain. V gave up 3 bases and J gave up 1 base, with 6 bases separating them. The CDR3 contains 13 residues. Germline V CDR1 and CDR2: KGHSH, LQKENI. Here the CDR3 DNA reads TGTGCCAGCTCACCCGGGAGTAACTATGGCTACACCTTC. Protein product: CASSPGSNYGYTF.

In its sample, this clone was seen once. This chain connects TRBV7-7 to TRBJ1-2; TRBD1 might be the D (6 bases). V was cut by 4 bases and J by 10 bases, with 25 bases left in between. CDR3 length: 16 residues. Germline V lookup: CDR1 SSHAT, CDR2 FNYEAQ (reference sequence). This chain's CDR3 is CASSSPPGVRRLAYTF. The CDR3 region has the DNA TGTGCCAGCAGCTCCCCCCCAGGGGTTAGGAGGCTAGCCTACACCTTC.

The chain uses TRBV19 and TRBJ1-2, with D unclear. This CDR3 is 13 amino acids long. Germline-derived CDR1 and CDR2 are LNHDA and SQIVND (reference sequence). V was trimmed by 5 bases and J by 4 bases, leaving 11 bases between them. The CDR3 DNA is TGTGCCAGTAGTCTCACGAGTGCCTATGGCTACACCTTC. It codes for CASSLTSAYGYTF.

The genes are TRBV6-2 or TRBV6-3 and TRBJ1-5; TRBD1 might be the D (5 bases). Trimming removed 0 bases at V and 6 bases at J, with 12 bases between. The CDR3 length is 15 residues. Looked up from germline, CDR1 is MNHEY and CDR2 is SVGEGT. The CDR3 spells CASSYSPGLGQPQHF. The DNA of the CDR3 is TGTGCCAGCAGTTACTCTCCAGGGCTTGGTCAGCCCCAGCATTTT.

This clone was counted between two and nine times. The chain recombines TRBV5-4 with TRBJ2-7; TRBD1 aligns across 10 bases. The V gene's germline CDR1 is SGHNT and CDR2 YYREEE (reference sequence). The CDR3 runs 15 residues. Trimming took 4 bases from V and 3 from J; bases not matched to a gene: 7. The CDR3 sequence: CASSGTGVFGYEQYF. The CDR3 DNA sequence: TGTGCCAGCAGCGGGACAGGGGTATTTGGCTACGAGCAGTACTTC. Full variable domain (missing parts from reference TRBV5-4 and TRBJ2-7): ETGVTQSPTHLIKTRGQQVTLRCSSQSGHNTVSWYQQALGQGPQFIFQYYREEENGRGNFPPRFSGLQFPNYSSELNVNALELDDSALYLCASSGTGVFGYEQYFGPGTRLTVT.